This T cell receptor beta chain is drawn from a study of radiotherapy plus CTLA-4 blockade in lung cancer. As for the study in general: Among patients, roughly 18% showed objective responses, and around 30% had disease control. General study results and limits: In blood, tumor-derived TCR clones expanded after radiotherapy plus ipilimumab. Among reported predictors of response, early blood T cell clone dynamics with interferon-beta performed best.

Repertoires were generated with immunoSEQ multiplex PCR, while TCRdb's copy carries only in-frame clones and drops some. The sample gives roughly 66,000 clones, roughly four fifths of which show up once; less than 4.5% is in the top ten. About this clone itself: Its antigen is as yet unknown.

Trimming cost V 0 bases and J 3 bases, with 21 bases left between them. This CDR3 is built from 18 residues. Germline V gene sequence: CDR1 SGHRS, CDR2 YFSETQ. Treatment of patients with chemo-refractory metastatic non-small-cell lung cancer consisted of focal radiation plus CTLA-4 blockade with ipilimumab. The J gene is TRBJ2-5, the V gene TRBV5-1; D may be TRBD2 (6 bases). This TCR came from a human donor with non-small cell lung cancer who had a partial response to radiotherapy plus ipilimumab. The input for sequencing was peripheral blood, taken from a patient treated with radiotherapy plus ipilimumab. The CDR3 reads CASSLGLVSSGPKETQYF. CDR3 nucleotides: TGCGCCAGCAGCTTGGGCCTAGTAAGTAGCGGACCTAAAGAGACCCAGTACTTC.